One and the same sample provided the 23 T cell receptor beta chains below, sequenced in a study of blood T cell repertoires in COVID-19 (TCRdb year 2020). Library method: the immunoSEQ multiplex PCR assay. Entries here come from immuneACCESS through TCRdb and include only in-frame sequences with V and J called. Some clones fail to appear in such tables; in the studies checked, an unresolved V gene covers under half of the shortfall, and the cause of the remainder is unknown. Recorded for this sample are 110,000 to 150,000 clones; 70% to 85% of them occurred a single time. The leading ten clones occupy approximately 5.8% of the sample. The sequencing input was peripheral blood. The source of these receptors is a human donor in a cohort sampled during active COVID-19.

This chain joins TRBV18 and TRBJ1-3, with TRBD1 identical over 10 bases. CDR1 is KGHSH, CDR2 LQKENI, per germline. V lost 2 bases to trimming and J lost 3 bases; unmatched junction nucleotides: 1. This CDR3 has 15 residues. CDR3 bases: TGTGCCAGCTCACCAAGGGACAGGGGTGGAAACACCATATATTTT. Translating it yields CASSPRDRGGNTIYF.

The V and J genes are TRBV7-2 and TRBJ1-2; D is uncertain. Germline V CDR1 and CDR2: SGHTA, FQGNSA. V lost 3 bases and J 8 bases, leaving 16 bases between the germline ends. The CDR3 has 14 amino acids. The CDR3 bases are TGTGCCAGCAGCTTCACCCGTATAGATCCGGGCTACACCTTC. It is translated as CASSFTRIDPGYTF.

This sequence joins TRBV19 and TRBJ1-3; D call uncertain. Trimming stripped 3 bases from V and 4 bases from J, with 7 bases between. The CDR3 runs to 13 residues. From germline, CDR1 is LNHDA and CDR2 SQIVND (reference sequence). The CDR3 DNA sequence: TGTGCCAGTAGTATTACCGAGGGAAACACCATATATTTT. Encoded protein: CASSITEGNTIYF.

The chain employs TRBV6-2 or TRBV6-3 and TRBJ2-4; D unclear. CDR1 is MNHEY, CDR2 SVGEGT, per germline. Trimming left V 0 bases short and J 3 bases short, with 12 bases between. The CDR3 extends over 16 amino acids. For the CDR3, the DNA is TGTGCCAGCAGTTACTCTGCACAGACCTTCAAAAACATTCAGTACTTC. Its translation is CASSYSAQTFKNIQYF.

A word on this clone: This same CDR3 is encoded by further DNA sequences in the sample. The V call is TRBV2, the J call TRBJ1-1; TRBD1 aligns across 8 bases. CDR1 and CDR2 (germline): SNHLY, FYNNEI. The junction had 4 bases not matched to a gene; V was cut back by 4 bases and J by 3 bases. CDR3 length equals 14 residues. The DNA of the CDR3 is TGTGCCAGCAGTGTAGACAGGGGAGACACTGAAGCTTTCTTT. Its protein is CASSVDRGDTEAFF.

This sequence joins TRBV5-4 and TRBJ2-3; the match to TRBD1 covers 11 bases. Per germline, CDR1 SGHNT and CDR2 YYREEE (reference sequence). This CDR3 spans 16 amino acids. V lost 3 bases to trimming and J lost 2 bases; unmatched junction nucleotides: 5. The DNA of the CDR3 is TGTGCCAGCAGCTCCTCGGGACAGGGGGACACAGATACGCAGTATTTT. This translates into CASSSSGQGDTDTQYF.

This clone was seen just once. V is TRBV4-2 and J is TRBJ2-5, with 8 bases identical to TRBD2. The V and J ends lost 1 base and 3 bases, in that order; junction bases with no gene match: 1. This CDR3 spans 14 amino acids. Germline CDR1 LGHNA, CDR2 YNFKEQ. CDR3 sequence: CASSQVGGEETQYF. The CDR3 region has the DNA TGTGCCAGCAGCCAAGTCGGGGGGGAAGAGACCCAGTACTTC.

This chain links TRBV14 with TRBJ1-1, with D perhaps matching TRBD1 (6 bases). The V gene's germline CDR1 is SGHDN and CDR2 FVKESK. The V end was cut by 7 bases, the J end by 1 base, with 10 bases between. The CDR3 runs to 13 residues. CDR3 residues: CASTRQANTEAFF. The CDR3 DNA follows: TGTGCCAGCACCCGACAGGCGAACACTGAAGCTTTCTTT.

The chain recombines TRBV5-4 with TRBJ1-5; tentative D call: TRBD1 (6 bases). Trimming shortened V by 2 bases and J by 4 bases, and 16 bases separated the two germline ends. The germline V gene encodes CDR1 SGHNT and CDR2 YYREEE (reference sequence). This CDR3 has 16 amino acids. This chain's CDR3 is CASSFGGGNGNQPQHF. CDR3 nucleotide sequence: TGTGCCAGCAGCTTTGGGGGCGGCAATGGAAATCAGCCCCAGCATTTT.

This rearrangement joins TRBV20-1 to TRBJ1-2, with a tentative D call TRBD1 (6 bases). Trimming shortened V by 3 bases and J by 2 bases, and 13 bases separated the two germline ends. This CDR3 has 14 amino acids. Germline CDR1 is DFQATT and CDR2 is SNEGSKA (reference sequence). CDR3 sequence reads: CSASPGHPNYGYTF. CDR3 sequence (DNA): TGCAGTGCTAGTCCGGGACACCCGAACTATGGCTACACCTTC.

The CDR3 nucleotides are TGTGCCAGCAGCTTGACAGGGGGCTTGATGACTGAAGCTTTCTTT. It yields the protein CASSLTGGLMTEAFF. The chain joins TRBV7-9 to TRBJ1-1; 10 bases agree with TRBD1. CDR3 length: 15 amino acids. Germline-derived CDR1 and CDR2 are SEHNR and FQNEAQ (reference sequence). V lost 3 bases and J lost 5; bases outside the gene matches: 6.

The rearrangement uses TRBV18 and TRBJ1-5, with a possible D match to TRBD1 (5 bases). Germline CDR1 and CDR2: KGHSH and LQKENI. The CDR3 spans 14 residues. Trimming pared 7 bases from V and 5 bases from J, leaving 15 bases between. CDR3 amino acids: CASWTGEGHQPQHF. The CDR3, as DNA: TGTGCCAGCTGGACGGGGGAGGGCCATCAGCCCCAGCATTTT.

DNA of the CDR3: TGTGCCAGCAGCTTCGGAGCGGGGGGGCGAGAGACCCAGTACTTC. As protein: CASSFGAGGRETQYF. This sequence joins TRBV5-4 and TRBJ2-5; 10 nucleotides align to TRBD2. Per the germline V gene, CDR1 is SGHNT and CDR2 is YYREEE (reference sequence). The CDR3 spans 15 residues. The V gene end was trimmed by 2 bases and the J gene end by 4 bases; junction bases not matched to a gene: 5.

This clone was seen a few times. V gene TRBV28 combines with J gene TRBJ2-5; 8 bases agree with TRBD2. This CDR3 comprises 15 residues. V lost 2 bases and J lost 2; bases outside the gene matches: 4. Germline CDR1 is MDHEN and CDR2 is SYDVKM. CDR3 in amino acids: CASSLPGGGQETQYF. The CDR3 bases are TGTGCCAGCAGTTTACCCGGGGGGGGGCAAGAGACCCAGTACTTC.

V gene TRBV4-2 combines with J gene TRBJ1-2; the match to TRBD1 covers 11 bases. V gave up 1 base and J gave up 8 bases; unmatched junction bases: 12. The V gene's germline CDR1 is LGHNA and CDR2 YNFKEQ. CDR3 length: 17 residues. The CDR3 DNA is TGTGCCAGCAGCCAAGGAGTCGCCGGACAGGGGGCGGGAGGCTACACCTTC. Its translation is CASSQGVAGQGAGGYTF.

The rearrangement links TRBV19 to TRBJ1-1; no clear D. This CDR3 region has 14 residues. Trimming left V 5 bases short and J 0 bases short, with 10 bases between. The V gene's germline CDR1 is LNHDA and CDR2 SQIVND (reference sequence). The CDR3 DNA sequence: TGTGCCAGTAGTTTCGGGATCATGAACACTGAAGCTTTCTTT. Translating gives CASSFGIMNTEAFF.

This clone has a handful of counts. This chain links TRBV7-9 with TRBJ2-7, with D possibly matching TRBD1 (6 bases). CDR3 length: 12 residues. Germline CDR1 is SEHNR and CDR2 is FQNEAQ (reference sequence). V dropped 5 bases and J dropped 4 bases, with 9 bases sitting between them. The CDR3 DNA reads as TGTGCCAGCAGCGGCAGGGGTTACGAGCAGTACTTC. Its translation: CASSGRGYEQYF.

The genes are TRBV7-2 and TRBJ1-1; D unresolved. The germline V and J ends were trimmed by 3 bases and 4 bases, with 9 bases remaining between them. The CDR3 sequence is 13 residues long. Germline lookup yields CDR1 SGHTA and CDR2 FQGNSA. The CDR3 DNA is TGTGCCAGCAGCTTGGATCGGGTCACTGAAGCTTTCTTT. This codes for CASSLDRVTEAFF.

J is TRBJ2-3 and V is TRBV4-1; a possible D gene is TRBD2 (5 bases). V lost 4 bases and J lost 2, with 10 bases in between. Germline-derived CDR1 and CDR2 are MGHRA and YSYEKL. The CDR3 has 14 amino acids. The CDR3 DNA reads TGCGCCAGCAGCCCCATGAGGGACACAGATACGCAGTATTTT. It translates to CASSPMRDTDTQYF.

V gene TRBV7-3 combines with J gene TRBJ2-7, with a possible D match to TRBD1 (5 bases). Trimming left V 7 bases short and J 4 bases short, with 14 bases between. CDR3 length: 13 residues. CDR1 and CDR2 (germline): SGHTA, FQGTGA. The CDR3 region is CASNSQEAYEQYF. In nucleotides, the CDR3 is TGTGCCAGCAACTCACAGGAAGCTTACGAGCAGTACTTC.

The rearrangement joins TRBV5-1 to TRBJ2-3; D remains ambiguous. The CDR3 runs to 12 residues. Trimming cost V 0 bases and J 3 bases, with 2 bases left between them. CDR1 is SGHRS, CDR2 YFSETQ, per germline. The CDR3 bases are TGCGCCAGCAGCTTGGCTACAGATACGCAGTATTTT. Residues: CASSLATDTQYF. The variable domain in full, completed from reference TRBV5-1 and TRBJ2-3, reads KAGVTQTPRYLIKTRGQQVTLSCSPISGHRSVSWYQQTPGQGLQFLFEYFSETQRNKGNFPGRFSGRQFSNSRSEMNVSTLELGDSALYLCASSLATDTQYFGPGTRLTVL.

V and J are TRBV5-8 and TRBJ2-1, with TRBD2 matching 7 bases. Germline V gives CDR1 SGHTS, CDR2 YDEGEE. V trimming: 4 bases; J trimming: 7 bases; junction bases outside the gene matches: 8. This CDR3 region has 14 residues. The CDR3 region is CASSALGGVNEQFF. The CDR3 region has the DNA TGTGCCAGCAGCGCCTTGGGAGGGGTAAATGAGCAGTTCTTC.

The chain recombines TRBV19 with TRBJ1-1; 11 bases line up with TRBD1. The junction had 7 bases not matched to a gene; V was cut back by 1 base and J by 6 bases. CDR3 length: 16 residues. Germline V gene sequence: CDR1 LNHDA, CDR2 SQIVND (reference sequence). CDR3 region: CASSIGTGGGYAEAFF. In DNA form, the CDR3 reads TGTGCCAGTAGTATAGGGACAGGGGGCGGGTACGCTGAAGCTTTCTTT. Full variable domain (rest looked up from reference TRBV19 and TRBJ1-1): DGGITQSPKYLFRKEGQNVTLSCEQNLNHDAMYWYRQDPGQGLRLIYYSQIVNDFQKGDIAEGYSVSREKKESFPLTVTSAQKNPTAFYLCASSIGTGGGYAEAFFGQGTRLTVV.